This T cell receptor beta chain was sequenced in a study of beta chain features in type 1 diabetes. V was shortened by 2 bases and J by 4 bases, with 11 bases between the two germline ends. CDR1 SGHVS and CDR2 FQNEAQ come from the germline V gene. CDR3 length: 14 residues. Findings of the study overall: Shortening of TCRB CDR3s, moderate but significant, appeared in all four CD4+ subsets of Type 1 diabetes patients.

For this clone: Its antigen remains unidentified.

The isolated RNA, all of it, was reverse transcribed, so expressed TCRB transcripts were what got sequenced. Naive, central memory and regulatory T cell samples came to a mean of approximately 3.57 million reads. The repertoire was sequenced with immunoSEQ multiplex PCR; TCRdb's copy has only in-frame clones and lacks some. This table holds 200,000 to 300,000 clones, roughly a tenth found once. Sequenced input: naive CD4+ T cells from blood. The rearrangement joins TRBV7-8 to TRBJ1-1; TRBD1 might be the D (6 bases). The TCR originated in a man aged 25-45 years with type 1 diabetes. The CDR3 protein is CASSLRTVGTEAFF. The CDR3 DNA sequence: TGTGCCAGCAGCTTACGGACAGTGGGCACTGAAGCTTTCTTT.